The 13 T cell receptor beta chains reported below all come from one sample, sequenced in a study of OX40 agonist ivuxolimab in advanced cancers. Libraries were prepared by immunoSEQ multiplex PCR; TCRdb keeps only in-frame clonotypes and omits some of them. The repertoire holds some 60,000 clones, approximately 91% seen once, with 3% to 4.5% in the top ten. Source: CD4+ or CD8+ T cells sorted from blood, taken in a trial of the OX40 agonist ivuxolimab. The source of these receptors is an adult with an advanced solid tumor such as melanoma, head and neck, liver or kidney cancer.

In DNA, the CDR3 is TGTGCCAGCAGCTGGACTAGCGGGACGGAGACCCAGTACTTC. Translation gives CASSWTSGTETQYF. The chain joins TRBV4-2 to TRBJ2-5; 12 bases line up with TRBD2. The CDR3 has 14 amino acids. Trimming took 5 bases from V and 5 from J; bases not matched to a gene: 3. Germline assignment: CDR1 LGHNA and CDR2 YNFKEQ.

In DNA, the CDR3 is TGTGCCACCAGCAGAGTAACGGGATCCTACGAGCAGTACTTC. This translates into CATSRVTGSYEQYF. The V call is TRBV15, the J call TRBJ2-7; D is perhaps TRBD2 (5 bases). CDR1 and CDR2 (germline): LNHNV, YYDKDF (reference sequence). V was clipped by 1 base and J by 1 base, with 8 bases between them. The CDR3 contains 14 residues.

The CDR3 nucleotides read TGTGCCAGTAGTATAGCTGCCAGCTCCTACGAGCAGTACTTC. It codes for CASSIAASSYEQYF. The chain combines TRBV19 with TRBJ2-7; D not resolved. Trimming cost V 1 base and J 0 bases, with 7 bases left between them. The CDR3 spans 14 residues. Germline CDR1 LNHDA, CDR2 SQIVND (reference sequence).

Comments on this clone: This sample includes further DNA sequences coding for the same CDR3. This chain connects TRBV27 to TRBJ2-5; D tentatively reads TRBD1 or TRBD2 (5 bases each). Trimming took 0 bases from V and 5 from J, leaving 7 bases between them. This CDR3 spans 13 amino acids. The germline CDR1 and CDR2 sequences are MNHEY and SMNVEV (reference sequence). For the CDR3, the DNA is TGTGCCAGCAGTTTATCCTGGGGGGAGACCCAGTACTTC. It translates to CASSLSWGETQYF.

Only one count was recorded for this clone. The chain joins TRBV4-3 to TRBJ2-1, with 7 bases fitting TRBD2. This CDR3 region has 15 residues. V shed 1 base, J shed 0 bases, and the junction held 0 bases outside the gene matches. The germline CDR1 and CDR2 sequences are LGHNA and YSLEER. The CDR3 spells CASSQGTSSYNEQFF. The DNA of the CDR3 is TGCGCCAGCAGCCAAGGGACTAGCTCCTACAATGAGCAGTTCTTC.

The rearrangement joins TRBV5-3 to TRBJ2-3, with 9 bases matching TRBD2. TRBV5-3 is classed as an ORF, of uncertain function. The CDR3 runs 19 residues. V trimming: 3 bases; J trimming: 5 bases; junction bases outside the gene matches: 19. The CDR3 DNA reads TGTGCCAGAAGCTCCCCCCGGGGGGTAGCGGGAGAAGGTGGAGATACGCAGTATTTT. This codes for CARSSPRGVAGEGGDTQYF.

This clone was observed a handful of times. CDR3 sequence (DNA): TGTGCCAGCAGCGACGCAGCGGGTGTCCCCTACAATGAGCAGTTCTTC. It encodes CASSDAAGVPYNEQFF. The chain is built from TRBV9 and TRBJ2-1, with D possibly matching TRBD2 (6 bases). The CDR3 sequence is 16 residues long. CDR1 is SGDLS, CDR2 YYNGEE, per germline. With 3 bases removed from V and 2 bases from J, the gap between germline ends came to 15 bases.

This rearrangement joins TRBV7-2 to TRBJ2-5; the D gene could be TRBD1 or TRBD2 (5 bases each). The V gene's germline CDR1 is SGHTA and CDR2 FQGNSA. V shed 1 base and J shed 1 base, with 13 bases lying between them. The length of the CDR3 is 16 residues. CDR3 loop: CASSLVSMGVQETQYF. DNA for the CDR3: TGTGCCAGCAGCTTAGTATCTATGGGGGTCCAAGAGACCCAGTACTTC.

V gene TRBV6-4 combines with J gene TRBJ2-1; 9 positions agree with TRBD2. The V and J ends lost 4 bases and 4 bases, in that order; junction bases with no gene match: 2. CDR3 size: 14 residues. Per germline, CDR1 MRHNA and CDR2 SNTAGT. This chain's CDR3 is CASSVTSGYNEQFF. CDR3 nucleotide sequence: TGTGCCAGCAGTGTTACTAGCGGGTACAATGAGCAGTTCTTC.

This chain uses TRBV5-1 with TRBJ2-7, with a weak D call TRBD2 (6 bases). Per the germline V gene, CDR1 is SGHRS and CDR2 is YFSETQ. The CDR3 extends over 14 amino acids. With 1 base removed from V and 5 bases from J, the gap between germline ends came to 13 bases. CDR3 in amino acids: CASSLNGGTDEQYF. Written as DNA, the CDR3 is TGCGCCAGCAGCTTGAATGGAGGGACCGACGAGCAGTACTTC.

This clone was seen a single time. The CDR3 is CASSYGPLAGNNEQFF. CDR3 DNA: TGCGCCAGCAGCTACGGCCCACTAGCGGGAAACAATGAGCAGTTCTTC. The rearrangement joins TRBV5-1 to TRBJ2-1; TRBD2 matches 10 bases. V trimming: 3 bases; J trimming: 5 bases; junction bases outside the gene matches: 8. This CDR3 has 16 residues. Looked up from germline, CDR1 is SGHRS and CDR2 is YFSETQ.

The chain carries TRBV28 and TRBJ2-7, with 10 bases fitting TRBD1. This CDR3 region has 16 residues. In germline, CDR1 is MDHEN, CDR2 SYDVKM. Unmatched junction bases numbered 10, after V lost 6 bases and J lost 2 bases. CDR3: CASSPPSGTGAYEQYF. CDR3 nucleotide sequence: TGTGCCAGCAGCCCTCCTTCCGGGACAGGGGCCTACGAGCAGTACTTC. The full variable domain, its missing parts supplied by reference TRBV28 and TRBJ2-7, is DVKVTQSSRYLVKRTGEKVFLECVQDMDHENMFWYRQDPGLGLRLIYFSYDVKMKEKGDIPEGYSVSREKKERFSLILESASTNQTSMYLCASSPPSGTGAYEQYFGPGTRLTVT.

In nucleotides, the CDR3 is TGTGCCAGCAGCGTAGGACAGAACTATGGCTACACCTTC. Its translation: CASSVGQNYGYTF. The chain couples TRBV9 to TRBJ1-2; the D gene is possibly TRBD1 (5 bases). Trimming removed 0 bases at V and 2 bases at J, with 5 bases between. The CDR3 runs to 13 residues. CDR1 SGDLS and CDR2 YYNGEE come from the germline V gene.